What follows is one T cell receptor beta chain and its context. In TCRdb, the 5' RACE reads were re-called with MiXCR into one record per CDR3 protein. The table records about 720,000 distinct CDR3 sequences, 15% to 20% of them present only once. CDR1 is DFQATT, CDR2 SNEGSKA, per germline (reference sequence). The CDR3 contains 12 residues. V was pared by 6 bases and J by 9 bases, with 7 bases of the junction left unmatched. This sample stems from a study of identical twins. The sample was also reused in another study, on T cells expressing NK-cell markers. From that report: For six donors, the dominant NKG2C+ clonotypes made up about 1.0-7.5% of their CD8+ T cells.

What was sequenced was PBMCs. The genes are TRBV20-1 and TRBJ2-4, with 8 bases fitting TRBD2. This sequence originates from a woman aged 18-29 years in good health. The CDR3 region is CSATRGGGIQYF. The CDR3 nucleotides read TGCAGTGCCACACGGGGGGGTGGCATTCAGTACTTC.